This entry lists 29 T cell receptor beta chains sequenced from one sample in a study of cytomegalovirus exposure and HLA in healthy donors. A multiplex PCR was run with 60 Vbeta primers and 13 Jbeta primers. Produced via immunoSEQ multiplex PCR; TCRdb's table is partial and in-frame only. Recorded for this sample: approximately 170,000 clones. The sample comprised PBMCs. Receptor source: a woman in her late teens or twenties in good health and CMV-seropositive.

V usage is TRBV19 and J usage is TRBJ1-1, with 8 positions matching TRBD1. There are 15 residues in the CDR3. CDR1 and CDR2 (germline): LNHDA, SQIVND (reference sequence). V lost 7 bases and J lost 1; bases outside the gene matches: 8. The DNA for the CDR3 is TGTGCCAGTACTGCAGGGGGCGCCGGGAACACTGAAGCTTTCTTT. Translated, it gives CASTAGGAGNTEAFF. Full variable domain (outside the CDR3, taken from reference TRBV19 and TRBJ1-1): DGGITQSPKYLFRKEGQNVTLSCEQNLNHDAMYWYRQDPGQGLRLIYYSQIVNDFQKGDIAEGYSVSREKKESFPLTVTSAQKNPTAFYLCASTAGGAGNTEAFFGQGTRLTVV.

V usage is TRBV6-1 and J usage is TRBJ1-1, with 7 bases that match TRBD1. Germline V CDR1 and CDR2: MNHNS, SASEGT. V trimming: 6 bases; J trimming: 8 bases; junction bases outside the gene matches: 6. The CDR3 consists of 12 residues. The CDR3 DNA reads TGTGCCAGCAGCAAAAGGGGGCTGGAAGCTTTCTTT. Protein sequence: CASSKRGLEAFF.

The CDR3 sequence: CASSLDPASGGLYNEQFF. Written as DNA, the CDR3 is TGTGCCAGCAGCTTGGACCCCGCTAGCGGGGGACTCTACAATGAGCAGTTCTTC. V usage is TRBV5-4 and J usage is TRBJ2-1; 10 nucleotides line up with TRBD2. This CDR3 region has 18 residues. With V trimmed by 0 bases and J by 3 bases, 9 bases remained unmatched. Germline assignment: CDR1 SGHNT and CDR2 YYREEE (reference sequence). Together with reference TRBV5-4 and TRBJ2-1, the CDR3 gives the full variable domain: ETGVTQSPTHLIKTRGQQVTLRCSSQSGHNTVSWYQQALGQGPQFIFQYYREEENGRGNFPPRFSGLQFPNYSSELNVNALELDDSALYLCASSLDPASGGLYNEQFFGPGTRLTVL.

The DNA of the CDR3 is TGTGCCAGCCATCCGGGACTAGCAGGGGGCACAGATACGCAGTATTTT. Its protein is CASHPGLAGGTDTQYF. The chain carries TRBV7-6 and TRBJ2-3; TRBD2 matches at 9 bases. The CDR3 covers 16 residues. Germline values: CDR1 SGHVS, CDR2 FNYEAQ. With 8 bases clipped from V and 1 base from J, the junction kept 10 bases outside the gene matches.

The rearrangement links TRBV19 to TRBJ1-1, with a weak D call TRBD1 (6 bases). The CDR3 has 16 residues. Looked up from germline, CDR1 is LNHDA and CDR2 is SQIVND (reference sequence). Trimming shortened V by 3 bases and J by 7 bases, and 21 bases separated the two germline ends. Written as DNA, the CDR3 is TGTGCCAGTAGTATGTTTTCTCCCAGGGGACGGGGTGAAGCTTTCTTT. Translation: CASSMFSPRGRGEAFF.

The rearrangement links TRBV30 to TRBJ1-2; D is perhaps TRBD1 (5 bases). This CDR3 region has 12 residues. Germline assignment: CDR1 GTSNPN and CDR2 SVGIG (reference sequence). V lost 2 bases and J 8 bases, leaving 12 bases between the germline ends. DNA of the CDR3: TGTGCCTGGAGTAGGGCAGGGTGGGGCTACACCTTC. Translating gives CAWSRAGWGYTF.

The CDR3 here is CASTQPGGGNTIYF. The CDR3 nucleotides read TGTGCCAGCACCCAGCCCGGGGGGGGAAACACCATATATTTT. The gene calls are TRBV7-2 and TRBJ1-3; a possible D gene is TRBD1 (5 bases). Trimming took off 7 bases at V and 4 bases at J, with 14 bases between the two ends. The CDR3 totals 14 residues. The germline V gene has CDR1 SGHTA and CDR2 FQGNSA.

V gene TRBV2 combines with J gene TRBJ2-1, with TRBD2 matching over 12 bases. The CDR3 covers 16 residues. In germline, CDR1 is SNHLY, CDR2 FYNNEI. V was clipped by 1 base and J by 6 bases; unmatched bases: 4. CDR3 in amino acids: CASSEELGLAGNEQFF. CDR3 nucleotides: TGTGCCAGCAGTGAAGAATTGGGACTAGCGGGCAATGAGCAGTTCTTC.

The V and J genes are TRBV4-1 and TRBJ2-7; D is perhaps TRBD1 (5 bases). Looked up from germline, CDR1 is MGHRA and CDR2 is YSYEKL. The CDR3 length is 16 residues. V dropped 0 bases and J dropped 2 bases, with 14 bases sitting between them. The CDR3 DNA sequence: TGCGCCAGCAGCCAAGATTCCGGACAAAATACCTACGAGCAGTACTTC. Residues: CASSQDSGQNTYEQYF.

This chain connects TRBV9 to TRBJ1-2; D gene unclear. Trimming took off 0 bases at V and 4 bases at J, with 7 bases between the two ends. This CDR3 is built from 13 residues. Germline V lookup: CDR1 SGDLS, CDR2 YYNGEE. The CDR3 reads CASSVDGSYGYTF. The CDR3 bases are TGTGCCAGCAGCGTAGACGGTTCCTATGGCTACACCTTC.

The chain links TRBV29-1 to TRBJ1-5; 7 bases align to TRBD1. CDR1 and CDR2 from the germline V gene are SQVTM and ANQGSEA. Unmatched junction bases numbered 3, after V lost 4 bases and J lost 3 bases. The CDR3 spans 13 residues. CDR3 protein: CSVGDRYNQPQHF. CDR3 bases: TGCAGCGTTGGGGACAGATACAATCAGCCCCAGCATTTT.

This chain joins TRBV2 and TRBJ1-6; 10 positions agree with TRBD1. This CDR3 contains 12 residues. V was pared by 5 bases and J by 13 bases, with 2 bases of the junction left unmatched. In germline, CDR1 is SNHLY, CDR2 FYNNEI. The CDR3 loop is CASSRDRGPLHF. DNA of the CDR3: TGTGCCAGCAGTCGGGACAGGGGCCCCCTCCACTTT.

The DNA of the CDR3 is TGTGCCAGCTCCCGGGACACAATTTCTGGGGCCAACGTCCTGACTTTC. Translating gives CASSRDTISGANVLTF. The chain carries TRBV18 and TRBJ2-6; possibly TRBD1 for D (6 bases). This CDR3 is 16 amino acids long. Germline V lookup: CDR1 KGHSH, CDR2 LQKENI. Trimming left V 6 bases short and J 1 base short, with 13 bases between.

The chain couples TRBV7-9 to TRBJ2-1, with TRBD2 identical over 8 bases. This CDR3 has 15 residues. Germline loops: CDR1 SEHNR, CDR2 FQNEAQ (reference sequence). Germline trimming cut 2 bases from V and 2 bases from J; bases unmatched to any gene: 2. The CDR3 reads CASSLLLAAYNEQFF. The CDR3 DNA sequence: TGTGCCAGCAGCTTATTACTAGCGGCCTACAATGAGCAGTTCTTC.

The CDR3 is CSARGDYGYTF. The CDR3 nucleotides read TGCAGTGCTAGGGGAGACTATGGCTACACCTTC. This rearrangement joins TRBV20-1 to TRBJ1-2; D is ambiguous. The V gene's germline CDR1 is DFQATT and CDR2 SNEGSKA (reference sequence). CDR3 length: 11 residues. Trimming stripped 3 bases from V and 3 bases from J, with 5 bases between.

The chain recombines TRBV9 with TRBJ1-2; D gene uncertain. Germline loops: CDR1 SGDLS, CDR2 YYNGEE. Trimming took 4 bases from V and 4 from J, leaving 14 bases between them. The CDR3 is 14 residues long. As DNA, the CDR3 is TGTGCCAGCAGCCCTTTCCAGCGGACCTATGGCTACACCTTC. This translates into CASSPFQRTYGYTF.

This sequence joins TRBV5-4 and TRBJ2-3; D uncertain. The CDR3 is 16 amino acids. Germline lookup yields CDR1 SGHNT and CDR2 YYREEE (reference sequence). Deletions cut 1 base from V and 3 bases from J, with 15 bases between. The CDR3 nucleotides are TGTGCCAGCAGCTTGTCCCGCGGAGTGGCAACAGATACGCAGTATTTT. It specifies CASSLSRGVATDTQYF.

The chain recombines TRBV7-8 with TRBJ1-2; the D gene is possibly TRBD1 (5 bases). Per the germline V gene, CDR1 is SGHVS and CDR2 is FQNEAQ. The CDR3 contains 13 residues. Trimming removed 4 bases from V and 0 bases from J, with 6 bases in between. This CDR3 is CASSSTANYGYTF. The CDR3 DNA sequence: TGTGCCAGCAGCTCGACAGCTAACTATGGCTACACCTTC.

The chain uses TRBV5-4 and TRBJ2-5, with D uncertain. V lost 3 bases and J 2 bases, leaving 14 bases between the germline ends. CDR1 is SGHNT and CDR2 is YYREEE in the germline V gene (reference sequence). This CDR3 region has 15 residues. This chain's CDR3 is CASSSTVDSQETQYF. The CDR3 DNA sequence: TGTGCCAGCAGCTCCACGGTAGATTCACAAGAGACCCAGTACTTC.

DNA for the CDR3: TGTGCCAGCAGCTTAGGAGCGGGGGTGAACACCGGGGAGCTGTTTTTT. It yields the protein CASSLGAGVNTGELFF. This chain joins TRBV5-4 and TRBJ2-2, with 8 bases fitting TRBD2. Germline assignment: CDR1 SGHNT and CDR2 YYREEE (reference sequence). V lost 2 bases to trimming and J lost 1 base; unmatched junction nucleotides: 4. The CDR3 extends over 16 amino acids. Looking up the rest from reference TRBV5-4 and TRBJ2-2 gives the full variable domain: ETGVTQSPTHLIKTRGQQVTLRCSSQSGHNTVSWYQQALGQGPQFIFQYYREEENGRGNFPPRFSGLQFPNYSSELNVNALELDDSALYLCASSLGAGVNTGELFFGEGSRLTVL.

The chain recombines TRBV16 with TRBJ2-3, with TRBD2 matching over 7 bases. This CDR3 spans 16 amino acids. The germline V gene encodes CDR1 KGHSY and CDR2 FQNENV. The V and J ends lost 4 bases and 0 bases, in that order; junction bases with no gene match: 7. The CDR3 loop reads CASSLLGGRSTDTQYF. The CDR3 DNA is TGTGCCAGCAGCCTATTGGGAGGGAGAAGCACAGATACGCAGTATTTT.

This chain uses TRBV5-6 with TRBJ1-2, with TRBD1 matching over 8 bases. CDR1 SGHDT and CDR2 YYEEEE come from the germline V gene. The CDR3 consists of 18 residues. V dropped 6 bases and J dropped 2; count of bases not matched to a gene: 18. CDR3 amino acids: CASTRKVGQERYNYGYTF. CDR3 nucleotides: TGTGCCAGCACCAGGAAGGTGGGACAGGAAAGGTACAACTATGGCTACACCTTC.

V and J are TRBV11-1 and TRBJ2-7; TRBD2 aligns across 7 bases. V lost 5 bases and J lost 7; bases outside the gene matches: 17. CDR3 size: 16 residues. CDR1 SGHAT and CDR2 FQDESV come from the germline V gene (reference sequence). CDR3: CASSPIGAGDPLEQYF. The CDR3 DNA sequence: TGTGCCAGCAGCCCTATAGGTGCGGGGGACCCCTTGGAGCAGTACTTC.

This sequence joins TRBV30 and TRBJ2-7; 9 nucleotides agree with TRBD2. The CDR3 sequence is 14 residues long. J was trimmed by 7 bases and V by 1 base; bases with no gene match: 8. Germline values: CDR1 GTSNPN, CDR2 SVGIG (reference sequence). Written as DNA, the CDR3 is TGTGCCTGGAGTGAACTAGCGGGCCCGAGGGAGCAGTACTTC. It yields the protein CAWSELAGPREQYF.

This chain joins TRBV30 and TRBJ2-7; 9 nucleotides agree with TRBD2. Trimming took 1 base from V and 2 from J; bases not matched to a gene: 15. The CDR3 has 18 residues. The germline CDR1 and CDR2 sequences are GTSNPN and SVGIG (reference sequence). The CDR3 DNA is TGTGCCTGGAGTGCTCATCCGCTAGCGGGGTTGCTGACCTACGAGCAGTACTTC. The encoded protein is CAWSAHPLAGLLTYEQYF.

The chain has TRBV18 and TRBJ2-5; tentative D call: TRBD1 (6 bases). Trimming shortened V by 4 bases and J by 1 base, and 16 bases separated the two germline ends. Germline CDR1 reads KGHSH; CDR2 reads LQKENI. The CDR3 is made up of 16 amino acids. The CDR3 reads CASSLLQGRSQETQYF. Here the CDR3 DNA reads TGTGCCAGCTCACTCCTCCAGGGGAGAAGCCAAGAGACCCAGTACTTC.

CDR3 sequence: CASSQDAGDGETQYF. DNA of the CDR3: TGCGCCAGCAGCCAAGATGCGGGGGATGGAGAGACCCAGTACTTC. This rearrangement joins TRBV4-3 to TRBJ2-5; TRBD2 matches at 7 bases. CDR1 is LGHNA, CDR2 YSLEER, per germline. The CDR3 is 15 residues long. V gave up 0 bases and J gave up 4 bases; unmatched junction bases: 5.

This chain links TRBV5-1 with TRBJ1-2, with TRBD1 matching 9 bases. CDR3 length equals 13 residues. The germline V gene encodes CDR1 SGHRS and CDR2 YFSETQ. Losses at the gene ends were 3 bases for V and 9 bases for J; bases not matched to a gene: 6. CDR3 region: CASSSGTGTRYTF. DNA of the CDR3: TGCGCCAGCAGCTCCGGGACAGGGACGCGCTACACCTTC.

The chain combines TRBV29-1 with TRBJ1-2, with 8 positions matching TRBD1. Germline assignment: CDR1 SQVTM and CDR2 ANQGSEA. The J segment lost 2 bases and the V segment lost 6 bases, leaving 11 bases of the junction unmatched. The CDR3 is made up of 15 amino acids. In nucleotides, the CDR3 is TGCAGCGTCGGAAAGGACAGGGTATCAAACTATGGCTACACCTTC. This codes for CSVGKDRVSNYGYTF.